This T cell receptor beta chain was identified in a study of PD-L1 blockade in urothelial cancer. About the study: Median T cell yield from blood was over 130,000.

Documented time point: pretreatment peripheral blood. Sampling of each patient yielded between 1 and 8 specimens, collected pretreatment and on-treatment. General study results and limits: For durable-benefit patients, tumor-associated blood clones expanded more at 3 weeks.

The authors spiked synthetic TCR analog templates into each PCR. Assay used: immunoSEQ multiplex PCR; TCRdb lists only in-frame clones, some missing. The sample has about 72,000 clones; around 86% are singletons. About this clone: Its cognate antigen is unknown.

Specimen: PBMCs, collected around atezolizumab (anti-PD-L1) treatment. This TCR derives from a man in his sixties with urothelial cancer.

CDR3 loop: CASDRSYEQYF. CDR3 in DNA: TGTGCCAGCGACAGGAGCTACGAGCAGTACTTC. The gene calls are TRBV2 and TRBJ2-7, with D tentatively TRBD1 (6 bases). The CDR3 length is 11 residues. The V end lost 8 bases, the J end lost 3 bases, and 8 bases lay between the germline ends. Germline CDR1 and CDR2: SNHLY and FYNNEI.